The 26 T cell receptor beta chains below come from one sample, sequenced in a study of shared clonotypes between healthy human individuals. Libraries were prepared by immunoSEQ multiplex PCR; TCRdb keeps only in-frame clonotypes and omits some of them. The table has some 1.4 million clones, roughly 95% seen once; the top ten hold approximately 1.1%. The specimen was naive CD4+ T cells sorted from blood. Subset in this sample: CD45RA+ positively selected. These receptors were taken from a man under 40 in good health.

The chain recombines TRBV19 with TRBJ2-4; the D call may be TRBD1 or TRBD2 (5 bases each). Germline loops: CDR1 LNHDA, CDR2 SQIVND (reference sequence). The CDR3 is 16 residues long. The V gene lost 6 bases and the J gene lost 0 bases, with 15 bases spanning the gap. For the CDR3, the DNA is TGTGCCAGTAGCCAGATCAGGGACGTAGCCAAAAACATTCAGTACTTC. Translated, it gives CASSQIRDVAKNIQYF.

The rearrangement joins TRBV4-1 to TRBJ2-5; 10 nucleotides match TRBD1. Per germline, CDR1 MGHRA and CDR2 YSYEKL. J lost 5 bases, V lost 0 bases, and 3 bases had no gene match. CDR3 length: 15 amino acids. The CDR3 DNA reads as TGCGCCAGCAGCCAAGACGACAGGGGGCGGGAGACCCAGTACTTC. This gives the protein CASSQDDRGRETQYF.

This clone has a handful of counts. V and J are TRBV5-6 and TRBJ1-2; no definite D call. Germline V lookup: CDR1 SGHDT, CDR2 YYEEEE. Deletions cut 1 base from V and 8 bases from J, with 9 bases between. CDR3 length: 12 residues. CDR3 protein: CASSLSAGGYTF. The CDR3 DNA follows: TGTGCCAGCAGCTTGTCGGCAGGAGGCTACACCTTC. The full variable domain, completed using reference TRBV5-6 and TRBJ1-2, is DAGVTQSPTHLIKTRGQQVTLRCSPKSGHDTVSWYQQALGQGPQFIFQYYEEEERQRGNFPDRFSGHQFPNYSSELNVNALLLGDSALYLCASSLSAGGYTFGSGTRLTVV.

The rearrangement uses TRBV11-2 and TRBJ2-3; 7 positions agree with TRBD1. V shed 3 bases, J shed 8 bases, and the junction held 8 bases outside the gene matches. CDR3 length equals 14 residues. The germline gives CDR1 SGHAT, CDR2 FQNNGV. The CDR3 sequence is CASSLGTVQGTQYF. The DNA for the CDR3 is TGTGCCAGCAGCTTGGGGACAGTCCAGGGTACGCAGTATTTT.

This CDR3 reads CASGRGGMAGELFF. The DNA of the CDR3 is TGTGCCAGCGGGCGCGGAGGCATGGCCGGGGAGCTGTTTTTT. The V gene is TRBV6-5, the J gene TRBJ2-2; a weak D match, TRBD2 (5 bases). CDR3 length: 14 amino acids. Trimming removed 8 bases from V and 6 bases from J, with 16 bases in between. The germline CDR1 and CDR2 sequences are MNHEY and SVGAGI.

This chain connects TRBV6-5 to TRBJ2-7, with TRBD2 matching 11 bases. This CDR3 is built from 16 residues. Germline V gene data show CDR1 as MNHEY and CDR2 as SVGAGI. Germline trimming cut 0 bases from V and 4 bases from J; bases unmatched to any gene: 5. This CDR3 is CASSYSGLAGAYEQYF. The CDR3 DNA sequence: TGTGCCAGCAGTTACTCAGGACTAGCGGGTGCGTACGAGCAGTACTTC.

V is TRBV21-1 and J is TRBJ2-7; no DNA check was done on the table's D call, TRBD1. TRBV21-1 constitutes a pseudogene. The CDR3 covers 14 residues. The CDR3 loop reads CASSRYQGYYEQYF. The CDR3 bases are TGTGCCAGCAGCAGATATCAGGGTTACTACGAGCAGTACTTC.

In the case of this clone: Different DNA sequences within this sample yield the same CDR3. The gene calls are TRBV7-8 and TRBJ2-3; 7 nucleotides agree with TRBD1. CDR1 is SGHVS and CDR2 is FQNEAQ in the germline V gene. The CDR3 length is 15 residues. V was pared by 1 base and J by 1 base, with 2 bases of the junction left unmatched. The CDR3 nucleotides are TGTGCCAGCAGCTTAGGACAGGGAGGCACAGATACGCAGTATTTT. This codes for CASSLGQGGTDTQYF.

The chain uses TRBV5-4 and TRBJ2-2, with D maybe TRBD2 (5 bases). V was clipped by 3 bases and J by 2 bases, with 11 bases between them. This CDR3 contains 15 residues. The germline gives CDR1 SGHNT, CDR2 YYREEE (reference sequence). The CDR3 region is CASSSGLFNTGELFF. As DNA, the CDR3 is TGTGCCAGCAGCTCCGGACTGTTTAACACCGGGGAGCTGTTTTTT.

The chain is built from TRBV6-5 and TRBJ2-7; the D is unclear. V was pared by 2 bases and J by 1 base, with 15 bases between. Germline CDR1 MNHEY, CDR2 SVGAGI. This CDR3 spans 16 amino acids. The CDR3 reads CASSYPFQYASYEQYF. CDR3 sequence (DNA): TGTGCCAGCAGTTACCCCTTTCAATATGCTTCCTACGAGCAGTACTTC.

The chain employs TRBV10-3 and TRBJ2-7; 8 nucleotides line up with TRBD2. CDR1 and CDR2 from the germline V gene are ENHRY and SYGVKD. V lost 0 bases and J lost 5; bases outside the gene matches: 12. This CDR3 contains 17 residues. The DNA of the CDR3 is TGTGCCATCAGTGAGTCAAAAGCCGGGACTAGGAGACACGAGCAGTACTTC. Translating gives CAISESKAGTRRHEQYF.

V usage is TRBV19 and J usage is TRBJ2-7; TRBD2 aligns across 8 bases. CDR1 LNHDA and CDR2 SQIVND come from the germline V gene (reference sequence). The J segment lost 0 bases and the V segment lost 2 bases, leaving 3 bases of the junction unmatched. The CDR3 spans 15 residues. The CDR3 spells CASSIRTSGSYEQYF. CDR3 nucleotide sequence: TGTGCCAGTAGTATAAGAACTAGCGGCTCCTACGAGCAGTACTTC.

The chain has TRBV5-1 and TRBJ1-2; D perhaps matches TRBD1 (6 bases). Germline-derived CDR1 and CDR2 are SGHRS and YFSETQ. There are 14 residues in the CDR3. The V and J ends lost 3 bases and 6 bases respectively, with 15 bases between them. CDR3 bases: TGCGCCAGCAGCTCTGTCCTGGGGGCGAATGGCTACACCTTC. Translation: CASSSVLGANGYTF.

V is TRBV7-6 and J is TRBJ2-1, with TRBD2 matching over 7 bases. Germline values: CDR1 SGHVS, CDR2 FNYEAQ. The CDR3 totals 14 residues. J lost 5 bases, V lost 5 bases, and 6 bases had no gene match. The CDR3 sequence is CASSQAGRDNEQFF. The DNA for the CDR3 is TGTGCCAGCAGCCAAGCGGGAAGGGACAATGAGCAGTTCTTC.

The chain links TRBV6-1 to TRBJ1-1, with a weak D call TRBD1 (5 bases). Looked up from germline, CDR1 is MNHNS and CDR2 is SASEGT. The CDR3 runs to 11 residues. The ends were cut back, 1 base at V and 11 bases at J, with 8 bases in the middle. DNA of the CDR3: TGTGCCAGCAGTGAAGTCAGGGCGGCTTTCTTT. Protein: CASSEVRAAFF.

This chain uses TRBV19 with TRBJ2-3; 8 positions match TRBD1. The CDR3 extends over 15 amino acids. V lost 5 bases to trimming and J lost 2 bases; unmatched junction nucleotides: 6. Looked up from germline, CDR1 is LNHDA and CDR2 is SQIVND (reference sequence). CDR3 DNA sequence: TGTGCCAGTAGTCGGACAGGGTCCCACACAGATACGCAGTATTTT. Its protein product is CASSRTGSHTDTQYF.

The chain joins TRBV27 to TRBJ2-1; TRBD2 aligns across 8 bases. The CDR3 covers 16 residues. Germline V gene lookup returns CDR1 MNHEY and CDR2 SMNVEV (reference sequence). V shed 5 bases and J 3 bases; nucleotides not matched to a gene: 9. The CDR3, as DNA: TGTGCCAGCAGTCGACCAGTGAGCGGGAGCTACAATGAGCAGTTCTTC. Encoded protein: CASSRPVSGSYNEQFF.

This chain joins TRBV10-1 and TRBJ2-3; TRBD2 is a possible D gene (5 bases). Germline CDR1 reads WNHNN; CDR2 reads SYGVQD (reference sequence). CDR3 length equals 13 residues. Trimming shortened V by 6 bases and J by 3 bases, and 10 bases separated the two germline ends. Written as DNA, the CDR3 is TGCGCCAGCAGCGCAATAGCGACAGATACGCAGTATTTT. This translates into CASSAIATDTQYF.

The J gene is TRBJ2-1, the V gene TRBV11-2; 8 bases are shared with TRBD2. The trim removed 0 bases at V and 1 base at J, leaving 11 bases unmatched. The CDR3 spans 19 residues. Germline CDR1 reads SGHAT; CDR2 reads FQNNGV. For the CDR3, the DNA is TGTGCCAGCAGCTTAGATCAAGTAAACAAGCGGGAGTCCTACAATGAGCAGTTCTTC. Amino acid sequence: CASSLDQVNKRESYNEQFF.

The chain employs TRBV5-6 and TRBJ1-4, with D tentatively TRBD1 (5 bases). The CDR3 totals 15 residues. Looked up from germline, CDR1 is SGHDT and CDR2 is YYEEEE. Trimming pared 0 bases from V and 2 bases from J, leaving 8 bases between. This CDR3 is CASSLAGLTNEKLFF. As DNA, the CDR3 is TGTGCCAGCAGCTTGGCGGGACTGACTAATGAAAAACTGTTTTTT.

Of note for this clone: This same CDR3 is encoded by further DNA sequences in the sample. V and J are TRBV6-5 and TRBJ2-2; weak D call: TRBD1 (7 bases). Trimming took 2 bases from V and 4 from J, leaving 11 bases between them. The V gene's germline CDR1 is MNHEY and CDR2 SVGAGI. The CDR3 totals 15 residues. CDR3 nucleotide sequence: TGTGCCAGCAGTTACGGCCAGGGGGGCACCGGGGAGCTGTTTTTT. The encoded protein is CASSYGQGGTGELFF.

The chain has TRBV19 and TRBJ2-2, with D perhaps TRBD1 (6 bases). The germline V gene encodes CDR1 LNHDA and CDR2 SQIVND (reference sequence). The germline V and J ends were trimmed by 7 bases and 1 base, with 10 bases remaining between them. This CDR3 is 14 amino acids long. The CDR3 DNA follows: TGTGCCAGTAAGCACAGGGAGAACACCGGGGAGCTGTTTTTT. This sequence encodes CASKHRENTGELFF.

There are a few counts of this clone. J is TRBJ1-1 and V is TRBV29-1; weak D call: TRBD1 (5 bases). Germline V gene data show CDR1 as SQVTM and CDR2 as ANQGSEA. Between the trimmed V and J ends, which lost 6 bases and 4 bases, there was a span of 12 bases. CDR3 size: 12 residues. CDR3 loop: CSVGRGPTEAFF. CDR3 coding DNA: TGCAGCGTAGGTCGGGGCCCCACTGAAGCTTTCTTT.

The V gene is TRBV28, the J gene TRBJ2-7; D might be TRBD1 or TRBD2, each matching 5 bases. This CDR3 region has 16 residues. V dropped 8 bases and J dropped 0 bases, with 20 bases sitting between them. CDR1 is MDHEN and CDR2 is SYDVKM in the germline V gene. This CDR3 is CASGASPGRNSYEQYF. Written as DNA, the CDR3 is TGTGCCAGCGGGGCGAGCCCGGGACGGAACTCCTACGAGCAGTACTTC.

The gene calls are TRBV7-8 and TRBJ2-3, with 8 bases lining up with TRBD1. With 3 bases clipped from V and 0 bases from J, the junction kept 2 bases outside the gene matches. In germline, CDR1 is SGHVS, CDR2 FQNEAQ. This CDR3 is built from 15 residues. This CDR3 reads CASSFGTGSTDTQYF. Written as DNA, the CDR3 is TGTGCCAGCAGCTTCGGGACAGGTAGCACAGATACGCAGTATTTT.

This chain connects TRBV9 to TRBJ2-2; possible D gene TRBD2, 6 bases. Germline CDR1 and CDR2: SGDLS and YYNGEE. The V and J ends lost 4 bases and 4 bases respectively, with 20 bases between them. The CDR3 contains 17 residues. CDR3 amino acids: CASSTSTGGLGTGELFF. The CDR3 region has the DNA TGTGCCAGCAGCACCTCTACCGGGGGTCTGGGCACCGGGGAGCTGTTTTTT.